This T cell receptor beta chain was identified in a study of T cell responses to AZD1222 COVID-19 vaccine. Here immunoSEQ multiplex PCR was the method, and the copy in TCRdb shows in-frame clones only, minus some. The data show 100,000 to 150,000 clones, less than 95% seen once. Worth noting for this clone: Its antigen is still unknown.

Broader study findings: Donors were chiefly white British, with a greater number of females, and clonal diversity was perhaps underestimated.

The ends were cut back, 1 base at V and 4 bases at J, with 8 bases in the middle. CDR3 length: 14 amino acids. Germline values: CDR1 SGHTA, CDR2 FQGNSA. The input for sequencing was peripheral blood, taken on day 0 of MenACWY control vaccination. V usage is TRBV7-2 and J usage is TRBJ1-5; D gene uncertain. The sequence was collected from an adult in good health. The CDR3 DNA sequence: TGTGCCAGCAGCTTAGGAATACCAAATCAGCCCCAGCATTTT. Translating gives CASSLGIPNQPQHF. The full variable domain, its missing parts supplied by reference TRBV7-2 and TRBJ1-5, is GAGVSQSPSNKVTEKGKDVELRCDPISGHTALYWYRQSLGQGLEFLIYFQGNSAPDKSGLPSDRFSAERTGGSVSTLTIQRTQQEDSAVYLCASSLGIPNQPQHFGDGTRLSIL.